This T cell receptor (beta chain) was retrieved from a study of OX40 agonist ivuxolimab in advanced cancers. Overall study: The patients received agonistic anti-OX40 (CD134) antibody ivuxolimab. Previous treatment with anti-PD-1, anti-PD-L1 or anti-CTLA-4 therapy was allowed; about 40% had received some. Three patients got partial responses; one had hepatocellular carcinoma and two had cutaneous melanoma.

Overall study findings and caveats: At doses 0.1 to 3.0 mg/kg, CD4+ and CD8+ clones expanded.

On this clone: Its antigen is unknown.

Sequencing was performed with immunoSEQ multiplex PCR; in TCRdb, only in-frame clones are kept and a portion is missing. The sample records some 59,000 clones, approximately 86% being singletons. The germline V and J ends were trimmed by 1 base and 6 bases, with 17 bases remaining between them. CDR1 is SGHDT and CDR2 is YYEEEE in the germline V gene. This CDR3 has 16 amino acids. The V gene is TRBV5-6, the J gene TRBJ2-1; TRBD2 is a possible D gene (5 bases). The clonotype originates from an adult with an advanced solid tumor such as melanoma, head and neck, liver or kidney cancer. The sample was CD4+ or CD8+ T cells sorted from blood, taken in a trial of the OX40 agonist ivuxolimab. This CDR3 is CASSLRRLGRVNEQFF. The CDR3 DNA sequence: TGTGCCAGCAGCTTGCGTCGCTTGGGGAGAGTCAATGAGCAGTTCTTC.